This TCR beta chain was sequenced during a study of shared clonotypes between healthy human individuals. Germline V gives CDR1 SGDLS, CDR2 YYNGEE. Germline trimming cut 3 bases from V and 6 bases from J; bases unmatched to any gene: 5. The CDR3 runs to 14 residues. The method was immunoSEQ multiplex PCR; TCRdb's version includes in-frame clones alone and lacks a portion of them. The sample consists of 300,000 to 400,000 clones, roughly 70% of them appearing once. Material: memory CD4+ T cells sorted from blood. Subset meaning: CD45RA-negative fraction. This chain joins TRBV9 and TRBJ2-1; TRBD1 aligns across 8 bases. The TCR was taken from a man in his thirties or forties in good health. CDR3 region: CASSAGTGVNEQFF. CDR3 DNA: TGTGCCAGCAGCGCCGGGACAGGCGTCAATGAGCAGTTCTTC.